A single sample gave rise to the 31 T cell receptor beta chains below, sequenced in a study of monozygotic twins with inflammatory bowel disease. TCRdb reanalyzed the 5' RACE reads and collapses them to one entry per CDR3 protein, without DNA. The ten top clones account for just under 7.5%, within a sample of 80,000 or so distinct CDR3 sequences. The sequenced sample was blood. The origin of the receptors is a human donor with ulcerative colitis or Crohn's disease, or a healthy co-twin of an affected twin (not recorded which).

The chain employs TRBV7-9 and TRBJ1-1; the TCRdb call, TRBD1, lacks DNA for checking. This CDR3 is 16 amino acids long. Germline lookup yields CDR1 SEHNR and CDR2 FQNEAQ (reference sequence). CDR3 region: CASSLGRVTGDTEAFF.

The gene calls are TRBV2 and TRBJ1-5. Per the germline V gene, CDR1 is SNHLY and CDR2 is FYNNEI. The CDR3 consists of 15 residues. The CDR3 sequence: CASSFQSSSNQPQHF.

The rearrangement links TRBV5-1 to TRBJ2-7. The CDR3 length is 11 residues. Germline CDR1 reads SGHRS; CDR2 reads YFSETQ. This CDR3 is CASSLREEQYF.

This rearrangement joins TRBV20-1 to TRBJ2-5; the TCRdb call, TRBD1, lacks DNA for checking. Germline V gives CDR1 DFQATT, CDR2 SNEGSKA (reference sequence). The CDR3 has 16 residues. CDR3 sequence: CSARDRRGGSGETQYF.

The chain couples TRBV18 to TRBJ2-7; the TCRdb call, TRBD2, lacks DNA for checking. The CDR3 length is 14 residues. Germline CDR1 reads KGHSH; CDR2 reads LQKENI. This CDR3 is CASSQGRRTYEQYF.

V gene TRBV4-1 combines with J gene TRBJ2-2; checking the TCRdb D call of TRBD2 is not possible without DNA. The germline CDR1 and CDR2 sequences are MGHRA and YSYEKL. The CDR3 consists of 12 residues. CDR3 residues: CASSQEVGGLFF.

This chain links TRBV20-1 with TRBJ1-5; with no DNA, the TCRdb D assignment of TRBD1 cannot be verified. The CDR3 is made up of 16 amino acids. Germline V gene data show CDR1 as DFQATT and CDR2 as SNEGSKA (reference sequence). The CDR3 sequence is CSARGYGQGTIQPQHF.

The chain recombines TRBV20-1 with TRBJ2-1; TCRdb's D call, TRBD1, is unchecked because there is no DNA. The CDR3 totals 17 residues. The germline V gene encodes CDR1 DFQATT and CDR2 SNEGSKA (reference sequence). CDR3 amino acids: CSAARRRGLLSYNEQFF.

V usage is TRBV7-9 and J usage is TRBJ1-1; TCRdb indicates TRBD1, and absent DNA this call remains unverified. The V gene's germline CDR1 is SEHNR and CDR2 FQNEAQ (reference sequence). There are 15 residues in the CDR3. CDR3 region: CASSRTGGRGTEAFF.

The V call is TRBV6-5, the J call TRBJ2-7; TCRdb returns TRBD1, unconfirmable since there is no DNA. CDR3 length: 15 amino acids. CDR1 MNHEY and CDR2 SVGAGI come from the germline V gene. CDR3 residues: CASSYSRKGGYEQYF.

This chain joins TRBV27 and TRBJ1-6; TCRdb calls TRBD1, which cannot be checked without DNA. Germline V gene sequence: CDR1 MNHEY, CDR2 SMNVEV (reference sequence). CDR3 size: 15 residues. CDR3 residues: CASTDAGQGASPLHF.

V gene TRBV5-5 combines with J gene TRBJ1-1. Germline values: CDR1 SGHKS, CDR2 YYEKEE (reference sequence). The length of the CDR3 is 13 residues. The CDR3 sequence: CASSLETVTEAFF.

Here the CDR3 reads CASSLGGAKNTEAFF. The rearrangement links TRBV11-2 to TRBJ1-1; TCRdb reports TRBD1, a call that lacks DNA to check it against. The CDR3 is made up of 15 amino acids. Looked up from germline, CDR1 is SGHAT and CDR2 is FQNNGV.

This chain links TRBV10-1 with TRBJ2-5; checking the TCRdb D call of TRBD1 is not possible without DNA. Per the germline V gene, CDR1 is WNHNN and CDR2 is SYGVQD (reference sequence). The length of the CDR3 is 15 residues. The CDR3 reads CASSDMIGRQETQYF.

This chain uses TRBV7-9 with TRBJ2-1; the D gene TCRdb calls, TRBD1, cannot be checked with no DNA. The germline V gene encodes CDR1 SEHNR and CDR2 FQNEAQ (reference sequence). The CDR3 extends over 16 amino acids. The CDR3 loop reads CASTRYRGGVYNEQFF. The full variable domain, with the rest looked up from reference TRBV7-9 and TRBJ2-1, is DTGVSQNPRHKITKRGQNVTFRCDPISEHNRLYWYRQTLGQGPEFLTYFQNEAQLEKSRLLSDRFSAERPKGSFSTLEIQRTEQGDSAMYLCASTRYRGGVYNEQFFGPGTRLTVL.

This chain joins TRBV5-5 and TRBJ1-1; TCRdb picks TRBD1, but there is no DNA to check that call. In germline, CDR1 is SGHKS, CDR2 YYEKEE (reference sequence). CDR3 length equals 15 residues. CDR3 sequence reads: CASSFSRQGDTEAFF.

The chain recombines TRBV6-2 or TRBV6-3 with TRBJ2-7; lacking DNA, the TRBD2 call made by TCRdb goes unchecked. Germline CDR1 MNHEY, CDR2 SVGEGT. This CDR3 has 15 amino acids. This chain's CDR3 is CASGGFRTATYEQYF.

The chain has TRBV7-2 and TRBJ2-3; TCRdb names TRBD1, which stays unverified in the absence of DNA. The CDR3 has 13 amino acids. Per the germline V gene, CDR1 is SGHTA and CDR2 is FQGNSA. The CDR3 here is CASSLARGDTQYF.

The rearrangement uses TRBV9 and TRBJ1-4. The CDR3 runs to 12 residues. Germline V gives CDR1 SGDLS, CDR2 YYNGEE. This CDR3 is CASSVVNGKLFF. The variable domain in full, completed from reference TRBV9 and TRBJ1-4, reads DSGVTQTPKHLITATGQRVTLRCSPRSGDLSVYWYQQSLDQGLQFLIQYYNGEERAKGNILERFSAQQFPDLHSELNLSSLELGDSALYFCASSVVNGKLFFGSGTQLSVL.

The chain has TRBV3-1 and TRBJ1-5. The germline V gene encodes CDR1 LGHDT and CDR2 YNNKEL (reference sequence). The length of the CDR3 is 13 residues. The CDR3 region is CASSQDGRQPQHF.

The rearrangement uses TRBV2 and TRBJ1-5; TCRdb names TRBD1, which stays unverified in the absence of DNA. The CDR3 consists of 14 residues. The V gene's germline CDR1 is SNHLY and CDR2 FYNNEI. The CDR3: CASSVWTGNQPQHF.

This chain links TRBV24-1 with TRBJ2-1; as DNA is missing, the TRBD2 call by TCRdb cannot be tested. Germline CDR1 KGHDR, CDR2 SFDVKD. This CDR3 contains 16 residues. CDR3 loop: CATSGGTSGGINEQFF.

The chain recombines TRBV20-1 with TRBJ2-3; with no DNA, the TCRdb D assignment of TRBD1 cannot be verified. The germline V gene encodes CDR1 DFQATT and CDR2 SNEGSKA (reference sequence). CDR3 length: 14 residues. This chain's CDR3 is CSARSTGGKDTQYF.

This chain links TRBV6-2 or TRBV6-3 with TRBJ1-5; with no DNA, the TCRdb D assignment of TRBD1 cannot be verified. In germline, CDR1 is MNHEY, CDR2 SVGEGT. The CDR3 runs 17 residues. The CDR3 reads CASSAIPGQGLNQPQHF.

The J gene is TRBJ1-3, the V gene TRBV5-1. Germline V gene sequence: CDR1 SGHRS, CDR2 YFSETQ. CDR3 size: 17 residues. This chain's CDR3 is CASSRYGTQGEENTIYF.

CDR3 loop: CSVLQGDGQPQHF. The chain links TRBV20-1 to TRBJ1-5; TCRdb picks TRBD1, but there is no DNA to check that call. There are 13 residues in the CDR3. CDR1 is DFQATT and CDR2 is SNEGSKA in the germline V gene (reference sequence).

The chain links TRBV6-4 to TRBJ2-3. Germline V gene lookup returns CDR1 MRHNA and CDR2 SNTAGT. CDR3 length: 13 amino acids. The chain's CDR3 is CASSALASDTQYF.

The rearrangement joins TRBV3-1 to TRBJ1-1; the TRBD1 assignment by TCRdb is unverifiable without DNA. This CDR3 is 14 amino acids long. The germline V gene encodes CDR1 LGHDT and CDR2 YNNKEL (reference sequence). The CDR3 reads CASSPLTENTEAFF.

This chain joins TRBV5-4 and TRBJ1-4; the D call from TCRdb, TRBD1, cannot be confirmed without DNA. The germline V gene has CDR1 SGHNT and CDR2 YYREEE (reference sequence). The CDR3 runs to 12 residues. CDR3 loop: CASSLGGGKLFF.

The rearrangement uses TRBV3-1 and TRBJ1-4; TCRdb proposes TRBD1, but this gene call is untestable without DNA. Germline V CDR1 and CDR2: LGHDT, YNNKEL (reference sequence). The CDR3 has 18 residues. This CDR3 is CASSATRGGGTRTRKLFF.

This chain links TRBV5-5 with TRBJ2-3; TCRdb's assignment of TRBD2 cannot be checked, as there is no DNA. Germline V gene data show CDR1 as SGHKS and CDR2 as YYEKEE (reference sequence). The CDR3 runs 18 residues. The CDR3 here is CASDLALDRRTSTDTQYF. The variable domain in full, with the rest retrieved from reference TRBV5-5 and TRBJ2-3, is DAGVTQSPTHLIKTRGQQVTLRCSPISGHKSVSWYQQVLGQGPQFIFQYYEKEERGRGNFPDRFSARQFPNYSSELNVNALLLGDSALYLCASDLALDRRTSTDTQYFGPGTRLTVL.